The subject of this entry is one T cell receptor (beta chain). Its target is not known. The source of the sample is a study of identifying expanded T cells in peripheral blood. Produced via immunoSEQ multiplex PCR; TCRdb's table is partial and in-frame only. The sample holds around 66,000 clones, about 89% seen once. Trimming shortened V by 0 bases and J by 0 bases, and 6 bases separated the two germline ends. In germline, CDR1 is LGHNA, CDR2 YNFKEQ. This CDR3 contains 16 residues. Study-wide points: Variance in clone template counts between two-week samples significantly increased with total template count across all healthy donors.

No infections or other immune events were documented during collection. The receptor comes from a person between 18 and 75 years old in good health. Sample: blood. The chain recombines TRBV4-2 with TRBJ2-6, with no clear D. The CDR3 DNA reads TGTGCCAGCAGCCAAGAGTTGGGCTCTGGGGCCAACGTCCTGACTTTC. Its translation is CASSQELGSGANVLTF.